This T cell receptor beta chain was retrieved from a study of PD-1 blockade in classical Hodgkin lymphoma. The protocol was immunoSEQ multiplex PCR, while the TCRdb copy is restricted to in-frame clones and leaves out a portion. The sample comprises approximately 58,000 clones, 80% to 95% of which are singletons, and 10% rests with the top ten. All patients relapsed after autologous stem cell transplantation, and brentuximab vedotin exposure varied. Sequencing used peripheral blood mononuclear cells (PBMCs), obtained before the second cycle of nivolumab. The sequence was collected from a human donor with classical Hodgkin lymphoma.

The CDR3 DNA reads as TGTGCCAGCAGTCCGAGGACTAGCGGGACGAACACCGGGGAGCTGTTTTTT. It is translated as CASSPRTSGTNTGELFF. The chain uses TRBV28 and TRBJ2-2; 12 positions match TRBD2. The CDR3 is 17 amino acids. With V trimmed by 5 bases and J by 0 bases, 4 bases remained unmatched. The germline V gene has CDR1 MDHEN and CDR2 SYDVKM.